These 22 T cell receptor beta chains were all obtained from the same sample, sequenced in a study of cytomegalovirus exposure and HLA in healthy donors. Vbeta (60) and Jbeta (13) primers were used in the PCR. Here immunoSEQ multiplex PCR was the method, and the copy in TCRdb shows in-frame clones only, minus some. The sample has about 190,000 clones; around 73% are singletons. The sequenced sample consisted of PBMCs. The receptors shown here come from a woman younger than 45 in good health and CMV-seropositive.

The J gene is TRBJ1-4, the V gene TRBV9, with D perhaps TRBD1 (6 bases). The V end lost 4 bases, the J end lost 8 bases, and 15 bases lay between the germline ends. This CDR3 spans 14 amino acids. CDR1 and CDR2 (germline): SGDLS, YYNGEE. CDR3 nucleotide sequence: TGTGCCAGCAGCTCCCGGACAGACTCAGAAAAACTGTTTTTT. Its translation is CASSSRTDSEKLFF.

The chain links TRBV6-1 to TRBJ1-2, with TRBD1 as a possible D gene (5 bases). This CDR3 comprises 13 residues. CDR1 is MNHNS and CDR2 is SASEGT in the germline V gene. Trimming shortened V by 9 bases and J by 2 bases, and 13 bases separated the two germline ends. CDR3 sequence: CASAGGRNYGYTF. CDR3 in DNA: TGTGCCAGTGCGGGGGGACGCAACTATGGCTACACCTTC.

This chain links TRBV18 with TRBJ1-2, with 8 bases that match TRBD1. V was pared by 0 bases and J by 2 bases, with 2 bases of the junction left unmatched. CDR3 size: 15 residues. The germline gives CDR1 KGHSH, CDR2 LQKENI. CDR3 loop: CASSPPTGENYGYTF. The DNA for the CDR3 is TGTGCCAGCTCACCACCGACAGGGGAGAACTATGGCTACACCTTC.

This chain links TRBV4-3 with TRBJ2-7, with TRBD2 matching over 8 bases. The CDR3 is made up of 15 amino acids. The trim removed 1 base at V and 2 bases at J, leaving 4 bases unmatched. Germline V lookup: CDR1 LGHNA, CDR2 YSLEER. As DNA, the CDR3 is TGCGCCAGCAGCCAAGGACTAGCGTTCCCCTACGAGCAGTACTTC. It codes for CASSQGLAFPYEQYF.

The genes are TRBV7-9 and TRBJ2-3; the D gene is possibly TRBD1 (6 bases). Per germline, CDR1 SEHNR and CDR2 FQNEAQ (reference sequence). V lost 5 bases, J lost 0 bases, and 21 bases lay in between. The CDR3 contains 18 residues. The CDR3 bases are TGTGCCAGCAGCCCGGGACATATGAAAGGGATCAGCACAGATACGCAGTATTTT. Translation: CASSPGHMKGISTDTQYF.

The table lists this clone with a few counts. The V and J genes are TRBV7-6 and TRBJ1-5; the D is unclear. V lost 7 bases and J lost 7, with 11 bases in between. Germline CDR1 and CDR2: SGHVS and FNYEAQ. The CDR3 sequence is 12 residues long. CDR3 coding DNA: TGTGCCAGCAATCGGGGAAACCAGCCCCAGCATTTT. Protein product: CASNRGNQPQHF.

This sequence joins TRBV14 and TRBJ2-3; 9 bases are a match to TRBD2. Germline V CDR1 and CDR2: SGHDN, FVKESK. The CDR3 totals 15 residues. Trimming at V came to 4 bases and at J to 4 bases, leaving 6 bases not matched to a gene. CDR3 DNA: TGTGCCAGCAGCCTTAGCGGGGGAGGTGCAGATACGCAGTATTTT. It encodes CASSLSGGGADTQYF. The full variable domain, rest sourced from reference TRBV14 and TRBJ2-3, is EAGVTQFPSHSVIEKGQTVTLRCDPISGHDNLYWYRRVMGKEIKFLLHFVKESKQDESGMPNNRFLAERTGGTYSTLKVQPAELEDSGVYFCASSLSGGGADTQYFGPGTRLTVL.

The gene calls are TRBV25-1 and TRBJ1-6; possibly TRBD1 for D (5 bases). Germline V gene data show CDR1 as MGHDK and CDR2 as SYGVNS. The CDR3 has 15 amino acids. With 1 base removed from V and 10 bases from J, the gap between germline ends came to 14 bases. CDR3 protein: CASSEFGGLESPLHF. The CDR3 nucleotides are TGTGCCAGCAGTGAATTCGGGGGGTTGGAGTCACCCCTCCACTTT.

This rearrangement joins TRBV28 to TRBJ2-7, with D possibly matching TRBD1 (5 bases). This CDR3 spans 13 amino acids. From germline, CDR1 is MDHEN and CDR2 SYDVKM. The germline V and J ends were trimmed by 2 bases and 1 base, with 6 bases remaining between them. The CDR3 loop is CASSLQGSYEQYF. DNA of the CDR3: TGTGCCAGCAGTTTACAGGGATCCTACGAGCAGTACTTC.

The V and J genes are TRBV28 and TRBJ1-1, with D unresolved. Trimming removed 4 bases at V and 0 bases at J, with 12 bases between. Germline loops: CDR1 MDHEN, CDR2 SYDVKM. There are 15 residues in the CDR3. CDR3 DNA sequence: TGTGCCAGCAGTTACCCTCCGGACTTGAACACTGAAGCTTTCTTT. Amino acids: CASSYPPDLNTEAFF.

The chain links TRBV25-1 to TRBJ1-2; 9 nucleotides agree with TRBD1. J lost 8 bases, V lost 8 bases, and 15 bases had no gene match. Looked up from germline, CDR1 is MGHDK and CDR2 is SYGVNS. The CDR3 has 15 amino acids. The DNA for the CDR3 is TGTGCCAGCTATGCCGATGTACCGGGACAGGGCGGCTACACCTTC. Translated: CASYADVPGQGGYTF.

The gene calls are TRBV6-5 and TRBJ1-5; TRBD1 aligns across 9 bases. CDR3 length: 15 amino acids. The germline V gene encodes CDR1 MNHEY and CDR2 SVGAGI. J lost 0 bases, V lost 6 bases, and 3 bases had no gene match. The CDR3 coding sequence is TGTGCCAGCAGAGTACAGGGGGCTAGCAATCAGCCCCAGCATTTT. Translated: CASRVQGASNQPQHF.

The chain combines TRBV7-6 with TRBJ2-1; 7 bases fit TRBD2. The CDR3 is made up of 17 amino acids. With 0 bases clipped from V and 5 bases from J, the junction kept 10 bases outside the gene matches. Germline V CDR1 and CDR2: SGHVS, FNYEAQ. CDR3 region: CASSLATLGSGNNEQFF. CDR3 coding DNA: TGTGCCAGCAGCTTAGCGACTTTGGGGAGCGGGAACAATGAGCAGTTCTTC.

This clone has just one count. Distinct nucleotide sequences in the sample also encode this CDR3. J is TRBJ1-1 and V is TRBV11-2; maybe TRBD1 (6 bases). Germline CDR1 and CDR2: SGHAT and FQNNGV. The CDR3 spans 13 residues. V lost 2 bases and J lost 3, with 7 bases in between. DNA for the CDR3: TGTGCCAGCAGCTTATCAGGGGACACTGAAGCTTTCTTT. Translating it yields CASSLSGDTEAFF.

This chain connects TRBV4-1 to TRBJ2-7; maybe TRBD1 (6 bases). Trimming removed 4 bases at V and 2 bases at J, with 12 bases between. Germline CDR1 and CDR2: MGHRA and YSYEKL. CDR3 length equals 14 residues. CDR3 region: CASSPSQGPYEQYF. CDR3 DNA sequence: TGCGCCAGCAGCCCCTCCCAGGGGCCCTACGAGCAGTACTTC.

The sample holds a few counts of this clone. The chain couples TRBV5-5 to TRBJ2-7; D is unclear. Germline lookup yields CDR1 SGHKS and CDR2 YYEKEE (reference sequence). Trimming shortened V by 0 bases and J by 2 bases, and 3 bases separated the two germline ends. The CDR3 contains 12 residues. The CDR3 loop is CASSLAAYEQYF. The CDR3 coding sequence is TGTGCCAGCAGCTTGGCAGCCTACGAGCAGTACTTC.

The chain combines TRBV7-2 with TRBJ2-5, with unresolved D. V was cut by 4 bases and J by 0 bases, with 3 bases left in between. The CDR3 has 12 residues. Germline CDR1 SGHTA, CDR2 FQGNSA. The CDR3 spells CASSSYQETQYF. CDR3 coding DNA: TGTGCCAGCAGCTCGTACCAAGAGACCCAGTACTTC. Using reference TRBV7-2 and TRBJ2-5 for the parts outside the CDR3, the full variable domain is GAGVSQSPSNKVTEKGKDVELRCDPISGHTALYWYRQSLGQGLEFLIYFQGNSAPDKSGLPSDRFSAERTGGSVSTLTIQRTQQEDSAVYLCASSSYQETQYFGPGTRLLVL.

Details on this clone: The sample holds other DNA sequences that translate to the same CDR3. The V call is TRBV28, the J call TRBJ2-7; no reliable D call. Germline V gives CDR1 MDHEN, CDR2 SYDVKM. V shed 2 bases and J shed 2 bases, with 4 bases lying between them. The CDR3 is 12 residues long. CDR3 loop: CASSLTAYEQYF. Written as DNA, the CDR3 is TGTGCCAGCAGTTTAACGGCCTACGAGCAGTACTTC.

V usage is TRBV11-3 and J usage is TRBJ1-1; 8 bases fit TRBD1. V was pared by 1 base and J by 4 bases, with 5 bases of the junction left unmatched. Germline V gene sequence: CDR1 SGHNT, CDR2 YENEEA. The CDR3 spans 15 residues. The CDR3 region has the DNA TGTGCCAGCAGCTTAGCAGGGGGCGCGGGCACTGAAGCTTTCTTT. It yields the protein CASSLAGGAGTEAFF. Looking up the rest from reference TRBV11-3 and TRBJ1-1 gives the full variable domain: EAGVVQSPRYKIIEKKQPVAFWCNPISGHNTLYWYLQNLGQGPELLIRYENEEAVDDSQLPKDRFSAERLKGVDSTLKIQPAELGDSAVYLCASSLAGGAGTEAFFGQGTRLTVV.

This clone was detected only a few times. This chain joins TRBV4-3 and TRBJ2-6, with 8 bases that match TRBD1. The junction had 8 bases not matched to a gene; V was cut back by 4 bases and J by 0 bases. Germline CDR1 LGHNA, CDR2 YSLEER. The length of the CDR3 is 18 residues. The CDR3 protein is CASSPRTGIVSGANVLTF. The CDR3, as DNA: TGCGCCAGCAGCCCAAGGACAGGGATCGTCTCTGGGGCCAACGTCCTGACTTTC.

This clone was recorded a few times. The chain has TRBV5-1 and TRBJ2-5; 7 positions agree with TRBD2. The CDR3 consists of 17 residues. The V and J ends lost 5 bases and 1 base, in that order; junction bases with no gene match: 14. Germline assignment: CDR1 SGHRS and CDR2 YFSETQ. The DNA for the CDR3 is TGCGCCAGCAGTGGGGCTAGCGGTTCGATATTCCAAGAGACCCAGTACTTC. Translation gives CASSGASGSIFQETQYF.

CDR3 sequence reads: CASSGGDNSPLHF. The CDR3 nucleotides are TGTGCCAGCTCGGGGGGGGATAATTCACCCCTCCACTTT. This chain connects TRBV14 to TRBJ1-6; D may be TRBD1 (5 bases). CDR1 is SGHDN and CDR2 is FVKESK in the germline V gene. Trimming shortened V by 8 bases and J by 5 bases, and 10 bases separated the two germline ends. The CDR3 covers 13 residues.